The entry below describes one TCR beta chain. This sample was taken from a study of T cells in women clearing cervical HPV infection. Sequencing was performed with immunoSEQ multiplex PCR; in TCRdb, only in-frame clones are kept and a portion is missing. The table lists 40,000 or so clones. Dot-blot hybridization genotyped cervical HPV amplified with MY09/MY11 PCR. Sequencing input: blood buffy coat. The sequence was obtained from a woman aged 18-69 years with a cervical HPV16 infection that either progressed to CIN3+ or cleared (not recorded which).

CDR3 DNA, as far as it was read: TGTGCCAGCAGCTTGGGACAGAATCAGCCC. This encodes CASSLGQNQP. The CDR3, in full, reads CASSLGQNQPQHF. This chain connects TRBV7-9 to TRBJ1-5; 7 positions agree with TRBD1. The sequenced fragment ends 3 residues before the CDR3 boundary, so the rest is inferred from the germline J gene. V shed 3 bases and J 4 bases; nucleotides not matched to a gene: 0. This CDR3 contains 13 residues. Germline lookup yields CDR1 SEHNR and CDR2 FQNEAQ (reference sequence).